This passage covers 5 T cell receptor beta chains from one sample sequenced in a study of cytomegalovirus exposure and HLA in healthy donors. This PCR relied on a set of 60 Vbeta primers and 13 Jbeta primers. The repertoire was sequenced with immunoSEQ multiplex PCR; TCRdb's copy has only in-frame clones and lacks some. In all, the sample yields about 130,000 clones. Sequencing was performed on PBMCs. The receptors stem from a man aged 25-40 years in good health and CMV-seronegative.

The CDR3 reads CASSLAIREQFF. DNA of the CDR3: TGTGCCAGCAGCTTAGCTATACGGGAGCAGTTCTTC. The V call is TRBV7-9, the J call TRBJ2-1; D not resolved. The CDR3 is 12 amino acids. Trimming pared 0 bases from V and 10 bases from J, leaving 7 bases between. Germline loops: CDR1 SEHNR, CDR2 FQNEAQ (reference sequence).

As regards this clone: The junction shows a germline mismatch at one end, possibly a read error. The chain has TRBV5-1 and TRBJ2-7, with 7 positions matching TRBD2. The length of the CDR3 is 14 residues. Germline V gives CDR1 SGHRS, CDR2 YFSETQ. CDR3 sequence: CTSSLSGVSYEQYF. CDR3 nucleotide sequence: TGCACCAGCAGCTTGAGCGGGGTCTCCTACGAGCAGTACTTC.

V gene TRBV19 combines with J gene TRBJ2-3; D call uncertain. The CDR3 extends over 13 amino acids. V gave up 4 bases and J gave up 2 bases, with 7 bases separating them. Per germline, CDR1 LNHDA and CDR2 SQIVND (reference sequence). CDR3 DNA: TGTGCCAGTAGTACCAGGCACACAGATACGCAGTATTTT. It yields the protein CASSTRHTDTQYF.

J is TRBJ1-1 and V is TRBV13, with TRBD1 identical over 7 bases. The CDR3 runs to 15 residues. Looked up from germline, CDR1 is PRHDT and CDR2 is FYEKMQ (reference sequence). With 3 bases clipped from V and 3 bases from J, the junction kept 7 bases outside the gene matches. The chain's CDR3 is CASSFQTGMDTEAFF. DNA of the CDR3: TGTGCCAGCAGCTTCCAGACAGGGATGGACACTGAAGCTTTCTTT.

V usage is TRBV7-9 and J usage is TRBJ2-7; TRBD2 aligns across 9 bases. The CDR3 length is 16 residues. V dropped 2 bases and J dropped 4; count of bases not matched to a gene: 9. In germline, CDR1 is SEHNR, CDR2 FQNEAQ (reference sequence). The DNA for the CDR3 is TGTGCCAGCAGCTTAATAGCGGGGGCTTTGGTTTACGAGCAGTACTTC. Its translation is CASSLIAGALVYEQYF.